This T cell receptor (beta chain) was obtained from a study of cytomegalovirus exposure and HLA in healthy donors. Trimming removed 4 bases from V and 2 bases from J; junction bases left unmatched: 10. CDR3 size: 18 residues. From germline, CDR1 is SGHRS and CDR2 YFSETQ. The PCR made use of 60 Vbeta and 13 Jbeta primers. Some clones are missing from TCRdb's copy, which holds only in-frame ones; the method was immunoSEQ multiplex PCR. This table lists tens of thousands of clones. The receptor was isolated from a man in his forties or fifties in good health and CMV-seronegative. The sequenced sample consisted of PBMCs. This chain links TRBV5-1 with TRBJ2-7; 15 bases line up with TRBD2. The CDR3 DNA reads TGCGCCAGCAGCCCCTGGACTAGCGGGGGGGATTTTACCTACGAGCAGTACTTC. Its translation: CASSPWTSGGDFTYEQYF.